Shown below are 21 T cell receptor beta chains from a single sample sequenced in a study of beta chain features in type 1 diabetes. The study reverse transcribed the entire isolated RNA, so it sequenced expressed TCRB transcripts. Sequenced by immunoSEQ multiplex PCR; TCRdb stores in-frame clones only, minus some. The sample holds 600,000 or so clones, 11% to 15% seen once. Their antigens remain unidentified. Points from the study as a whole: Moderate yet significant TCRB CDR3 shortening was seen in Type 1 diabetes patients in all four CD4+ subsets.

The specimen was naive CD4+ T cells from blood. These receptors were collected from a man between 18 and 29 years old with type 1 diabetes.

Only a few counts were recorded for this clone. The V and J genes are TRBV9 and TRBJ2-5; 7 bases are a match to TRBD1. CDR1 and CDR2 (germline): SGDLS, YYNGEE. V lost 0 bases, J lost 2 bases, and 4 bases stayed unmatched. The CDR3 has 15 amino acids. The CDR3 nucleotides are TGTGCCAGCAGCGTAGGAAGGACAGGTCAAGAGACCCAGTACTTC. This sequence encodes CASSVGRTGQETQYF. The entire variable domain, with the rest obtained from reference TRBV9 and TRBJ2-5, is as follows: DSGVTQTPKHLITATGQRVTLRCSPRSGDLSVYWYQQSLDQGLQFLIQYYNGEERAKGNILERFSAQQFPDLHSELNLSSLELGDSALYFCASSVGRTGQETQYFGPGTRLLVL.

There are a few counts of this clone. J is TRBJ2-3 and V is TRBV27, with no clear D. There are 14 residues in the CDR3. Trimming stripped 5 bases from V and 4 bases from J, with 13 bases between. Germline loops: CDR1 MNHEY, CDR2 SMNVEV (reference sequence). This chain's CDR3 is CASSRDGRADTQYF. CDR3 sequence (DNA): TGTGCCAGCAGTCGCGACGGCCGGGCAGATACGCAGTATTTT.

The rearrangement uses TRBV4-1 and TRBJ1-2, with D tentatively TRBD1 (6 bases). CDR1 and CDR2 from the germline V gene are MGHRA and YSYEKL. The CDR3 covers 18 residues. The V and J ends lost 1 base and 8 bases respectively, with 26 bases between them. This CDR3 is CASSQVPGAHRVKRGYTF. The CDR3 DNA follows: TGCGCCAGCAGCCAAGTCCCAGGGGCCCACCGAGTCAAACGGGGCTACACCTTC.

This clone appeared a few times. The V call is TRBV5-4, the J call TRBJ2-1; tentative D call: TRBD2 (6 bases). Trimming took 0 bases from V and 6 from J, leaving 13 bases between them. The CDR3 has 15 amino acids. Germline CDR1 SGHNT, CDR2 YYREEE (reference sequence). The CDR3 DNA reads as TGTGCCAGCAGCTTGGGCCCCCCTAGCGCCAATGAGCAGTTCTTC. It is translated as CASSLGPPSANEQFF.

This chain connects TRBV28 to TRBJ2-5, with 10 positions matching TRBD1. From germline, CDR1 is MDHEN and CDR2 SYDVKM. Germline trimming cut 5 bases from V and 11 bases from J; bases unmatched to any gene: 11. The length of the CDR3 is 14 residues. CDR3 DNA sequence: TGTGCCAGCAGTGCTCCATCGACAGGGGGCCCTCAGTACTTC. This encodes CASSAPSTGGPQYF.

This clone was found a few times. The chain combines TRBV30 with TRBJ2-1, with 14 bases matching TRBD2. Trimming at V came to 3 bases and at J to 4 bases, leaving 11 bases not matched to a gene. CDR1 is GTSNPN, CDR2 SVGIG, per germline (reference sequence). The CDR3 loop spans 18 amino acids. CDR3 sequence (DNA): TGTGCCTGGAGCCACGGGACTAGCGGGAGCCCAAGGTACAATGAGCAGTTCTTC. It encodes CAWSHGTSGSPRYNEQFF.

The rearrangement links TRBV19 to TRBJ1-2; D is perhaps TRBD1 (5 bases). Trimming left V 6 bases short and J 4 bases short, with 12 bases between. Germline lookup yields CDR1 LNHDA and CDR2 SQIVND (reference sequence). The CDR3 contains 13 residues. CDR3 protein: CASSDTGTYGYTF. DNA for the CDR3: TGTGCCAGTAGCGACACGGGGACCTATGGCTACACCTTC. The variable domain in full, with the rest retrieved from reference TRBV19 and TRBJ1-2, is DGGITQSPKYLFRKEGQNVTLSCEQNLNHDAMYWYRQDPGQGLRLIYYSQIVNDFQKGDIAEGYSVSREKKESFPLTVTSAQKNPTAFYLCASSDTGTYGYTFGSGTRLTVV.

As to this clone: Other DNA sequences in this sample translate to the same CDR3. This rearrangement joins TRBV7-2 to TRBJ2-1, with no clear D. Germline CDR1 and CDR2: SGHTA and FQGNSA. This CDR3 has 13 residues. V was clipped by 1 base and J by 4 bases, with 5 bases between them. As DNA, the CDR3 is TGTGCCAGCAGCTTAGGGCCGTACAATGAGCAGTTCTTC. Protein product: CASSLGPYNEQFF.

The chain couples TRBV5-6 to TRBJ2-2, with TRBD2 matching over 12 bases. The J segment lost 1 base and the V segment lost 3 bases, leaving 7 bases of the junction unmatched. Germline values: CDR1 SGHDT, CDR2 YYEEEE. This CDR3 is 18 amino acids long. Written as DNA, the CDR3 is TGTGCCAGCAGCTCACCACGGGGACTAGCGGGGAACACCGGGGAGCTGTTTTTT. It yields the protein CASSSPRGLAGNTGELFF.

This clone was picked up a small number of times. J is TRBJ2-3 and V is TRBV7-2; the D call may be TRBD1 or TRBD2 (5 bases each). CDR1 is SGHTA, CDR2 FQGNSA, per germline. CDR3 size: 14 residues. Trimming stripped 0 bases from V and 4 bases from J, with 8 bases between. CDR3 in DNA: TGTGCCAGCAGCTTAGCGCGAGGGGCAGATACGCAGTATTTT. Translated: CASSLARGADTQYF.

In its sample, this clone was seen a few times. The sample contains more than one DNA sequence encoding this CDR3. CDR3 sequence: CASSLTTEAFF. In DNA, the CDR3 is TGTGCCAGCAGTTTGACGACCGAGGCTTTCTTT. This chain connects TRBV28 to TRBJ1-1; unclear D gene. The V end was cut by 3 bases, the J end by 11 bases, with 10 bases between. Looked up from germline, CDR1 is MDHEN and CDR2 is SYDVKM. The CDR3 has 11 residues. The complete variable domain, with remaining parts taken from reference TRBV28 and TRBJ1-1, reads DVKVTQSSRYLVKRTGEKVFLECVQDMDHENMFWYRQDPGLGLRLIYFSYDVKMKEKGDIPEGYSVSREKKERFSLILESASTNQTSMYLCASSLTTEAFFGQGTRLTVV.

This clone was picked up a small number of times. The gene calls are TRBV5-1 and TRBJ2-1; D might be TRBD1 (6 bases). There are 15 residues in the CDR3. The germline CDR1 and CDR2 sequences are SGHRS and YFSETQ. Trimming removed 0 bases from V and 10 bases from J, with 17 bases in between. CDR3 bases: TGCGCCAGCAGCTTGGCCAAACTCACAGGGCACGAGCAGTTCTTC. Protein: CASSLAKLTGHEQFF.

This sequence joins TRBV9 and TRBJ1-1; D gene unclear. The length of the CDR3 is 16 residues. The germline V and J ends were trimmed by 2 bases and 0 bases, with 14 bases remaining between them. Germline V gives CDR1 SGDLS, CDR2 YYNGEE. In nucleotides, the CDR3 is TGTGCCAGCAGCGTCAGCGGAAGGCCCATGAACACTGAAGCTTTCTTT. This encodes CASSVSGRPMNTEAFF.

A note on this clone: This sample includes further DNA sequences coding for the same CDR3. The gene calls are TRBV29-1 and TRBJ1-4; TRBD1 might be the D (5 bases). V was cut by 7 bases and J by 4 bases, with 7 bases left in between. The CDR3 has 11 amino acids. Germline CDR1 and CDR2: SQVTM and ANQGSEA. The CDR3: CSGGVNEKLFF. The CDR3 DNA follows: TGCAGCGGGGGGGTTAATGAAAAACTGTTTTTT.

V is TRBV10-3 and J is TRBJ2-7; 12 nucleotides agree with TRBD1. The trim removed 4 bases at V and 4 bases at J, leaving 8 bases unmatched. The germline V gene encodes CDR1 ENHRY and CDR2 SYGVKD. This CDR3 is built from 16 residues. CDR3: CAISGTGTGGPYEQYF. Written as DNA, the CDR3 is TGTGCCATCAGTGGGACCGGGACAGGGGGCCCATACGAGCAGTACTTC.

This sequence joins TRBV6-1 and TRBJ1-2; the match to TRBD1 covers 11 bases. Trimming at V came to 0 bases and at J to 8 bases, leaving 11 bases not matched to a gene. The germline V gene encodes CDR1 MNHNS and CDR2 SASEGT. The CDR3 covers 17 residues. The CDR3 region is CASSEALGTGGSRGYTF. CDR3 nucleotides: TGTGCCAGCAGTGAAGCGCTCGGGACAGGGGGATCTCGAGGCTACACCTTC.

This chain uses TRBV4-2 with TRBJ1-1, with D possibly being TRBD1 (5 bases). V was clipped by 5 bases and J by 4 bases, with 8 bases between them. The CDR3 is 12 amino acids. CDR1 is LGHNA, CDR2 YNFKEQ, per germline. The CDR3 spells CASSFQGTEAFF. As DNA, the CDR3 is TGTGCCAGCAGCTTCCAGGGCACTGAAGCTTTCTTT.

Only a few counts were recorded for this clone. This chain joins TRBV21-1 and TRBJ2-7; the DNA was not used to check the table's D call, TRBD2. TRBV21-1 is assigned pseudogene status. This CDR3 has 12 amino acids. The CDR3 DNA sequence: TGTGCCAGCAGCCCGAGCTCCTACGAGCAGTACTTC. Encoded protein: CASSPSSYEQYF.

There are a few counts of this clone. This chain uses TRBV4-2 with TRBJ2-3; 7 nucleotides match TRBD2. Trimming took 0 bases from V and 2 from J; bases not matched to a gene: 8. From germline, CDR1 is LGHNA and CDR2 YNFKEQ. The CDR3 is made up of 17 amino acids. CDR3 sequence (DNA): TGTGCCAGCAGCCAAGACCGGAGCGGGGCGCCCACAGATACGCAGTATTTT. It is translated as CASSQDRSGAPTDTQYF.

V and J are TRBV7-2 and TRBJ2-1, with D perhaps matching TRBD2 (5 bases). V shed 5 bases and J shed 6 bases, with 14 bases lying between them. The CDR3 has 14 amino acids. The germline V gene encodes CDR1 SGHTA and CDR2 FQGNSA. CDR3 residues: CASSLNIGVNEQFF. The CDR3, as DNA: TGTGCCAGCAGCCTCAATATCGGGGTCAATGAGCAGTTCTTC.

This clone was seen a few times. This sequence joins TRBV30 and TRBJ2-1, with D possibly TRBD1 on 5 matching bases. This CDR3 region has 13 residues. Germline lookup yields CDR1 GTSNPN and CDR2 SVGIG (reference sequence). DNA of the CDR3: TGTGGAGCAGACAGCGTTTCCTACAATGAGCAGTTCTTC. Residues: CGADSVSYNEQFF.